The 24 T cell receptor beta chains reported below all come from one sample, sequenced in a study of T cell repertoires in cytomegalovirus infection. A single record per CDR3 protein comes from TCRdb applying MiXCR to the reads. The repertoire consists of hundreds of thousands of distinct CDR3 sequences, with roughly 26% occurring once and the leading ten covering 6.5% to 10%. The specimen sequenced was CD8+ T cells from PBMCs. The receptors were sampled from a human donor in good health (CMV status not recorded). Some clones in this sample may be carry-over from other donors' samples.

This clonotype appeared a few times. The V and J genes are TRBV27 and TRBJ1-5, with D possibly TRBD1 on 5 matching bases. Per the germline V gene, CDR1 is MNHEY and CDR2 is SMNVEV (reference sequence). CDR3 length: 15 amino acids. The ends were cut back, 7 bases at V and 2 bases at J, with 15 bases in the middle. The CDR3 region has the DNA TGTGCCAGCACTCCCGGGGGTGGTGGCAATCAGCCCCAGCATTTT. Amino acid sequence: CASTPGGGGNQPQHF.

This clonotype occurred a few times. The chain is built from TRBV29-1 and TRBJ2-1, with 7 bases fitting TRBD1. The length of the CDR3 is 13 residues. With 7 bases clipped from V and 4 bases from J, the junction kept 7 bases outside the gene matches. Germline CDR1 and CDR2: SQVTM and ANQGSEA. CDR3 sequence (DNA): TGCAGCGAGAGACCGGGACAGTACAATGAGCAGTTCTTC. The encoded protein is CSERPGQYNEQFF.

The table lists this clonotype with many counts. V is TRBV25-1 and J is TRBJ2-7; possible D gene TRBD1, 5 bases. The V gene's germline CDR1 is MGHDK and CDR2 SYGVNS. The CDR3 contains 13 residues. V lost 2 bases to trimming and J lost 2 bases, with 7 bases between them. The CDR3 loop reads CASSETGPYEQYF. The CDR3 DNA reads as TGTGCCAGCAGTGAAACAGGACCCTACGAGCAGTACTTC.

On this clonotype: At one end the junction does not follow the germline gene, possibly because of a read error. The chain joins TRBV7-9 to TRBJ2-7; maybe TRBD1 (6 bases). The CDR3 spans 15 residues. Germline V gives CDR1 SEHNR, CDR2 FQNEAQ (reference sequence). This chain's CDR3 is CANSKDTDRRYEQYF. CDR3 nucleotides: TGTGCCAACAGCAAAGACACGGACAGACGCTACGAGCAGTACTTC.

The V gene is TRBV7-9, the J gene TRBJ2-1; D is possibly TRBD1 (6 bases). This CDR3 spans 16 amino acids. CDR1 is SEHNR, CDR2 FQNEAQ, per germline (reference sequence). Trimming stripped 1 base from V and 1 base from J, with 11 bases between. The CDR3 loop reads CASSLGRGRSYNEQFF. The CDR3 DNA follows: TGTGCCAGCAGCTTAGGCAGGGGAAGGTCCTACAATGAGCAGTTCTTC.

This clonotype has only a few counts. The CDR3 region is CASSVVSGNGELFF. Written as DNA, the CDR3 is TGTGCCAGCAGCGTAGTAAGTGGGAACGGGGAGCTGTTTTTT. The chain is built from TRBV9 and TRBJ2-2; unclear D gene. This CDR3 region has 14 residues. Deletions cut 0 bases from V and 7 bases from J, with 10 bases between. Germline V gene sequence: CDR1 SGDLS, CDR2 YYNGEE.

This rearrangement joins TRBV5-5 to TRBJ2-7; no clear D gene. Germline V gene sequence: CDR1 SGHKS, CDR2 YYEKEE (reference sequence). Trimming pared 7 bases from V and 2 bases from J, leaving 16 bases between. The CDR3 length is 14 residues. The CDR3 reads CASHQGRRTYEQYF. CDR3 in DNA: TGTGCCAGCCACCAAGGGCGGAGAACCTACGAGCAGTACTTC.

This clonotype was seen only a few times. The chain is built from TRBV27 and TRBJ2-4, with D tentatively TRBD2 (5 bases). With 5 bases removed from V and 7 bases from J, the gap between germline ends came to 18 bases. The length of the CDR3 is 15 residues. In germline, CDR1 is MNHEY, CDR2 SMNVEV (reference sequence). The CDR3 is CASSPNRGDGNIQYF. CDR3 bases: TGTGCCAGCAGTCCGAACCGGGGAGATGGGAACATTCAGTACTTC.

This clonotype was seen repeatedly, ten times or more. This rearrangement joins TRBV28 to TRBJ2-3; weak D call: TRBD2 (5 bases). The CDR3 spans 16 residues. V lost 2 bases to trimming and J lost 0 bases, with 12 bases between them. From germline, CDR1 is MDHEN and CDR2 SYDVKM. DNA of the CDR3: TGTGCCAGCAGTTTAGTGGGCGGGCTAAGCACAGATACGCAGTATTTT. It is translated as CASSLVGGLSTDTQYF. The variable domain in full, completed from reference TRBV28 and TRBJ2-3, reads DVKVTQSSRYLVKRTGEKVFLECVQDMDHENMFWYRQDPGLGLRLIYFSYDVKMKEKGDIPEGYSVSREKKERFSLILESASTNQTSMYLCASSLVGGLSTDTQYFGPGTRLTVL.

J is TRBJ1-2 and V is TRBV12-3 or TRBV12-4; D unclear. V was trimmed by 5 bases and J by 4 bases, leaving 11 bases between them. The CDR3 runs to 13 residues. The CDR3, as DNA: TGTGCCAGCAGTCCAATTAATTCCTATGGCTACACCTTC. Protein: CASSPINSYGYTF.

This clonotype was counted between two and nine times. The chain carries TRBV19 and TRBJ1-2; no definite D call. The V end lost 3 bases, the J end lost 0 bases, and 8 bases lay between the germline ends. The CDR3 has 14 amino acids. CDR1 is LNHDA, CDR2 SQIVND, per germline (reference sequence). The CDR3 bases are TGTGCCAGTAGTATTCCAGTTGCTAACTATGGCTACACCTTC. Amino acids: CASSIPVANYGYTF. Drawing the rest from reference TRBV19 and TRBJ1-2, the complete variable domain is DGGITQSPKYLFRKEGQNVTLSCEQNLNHDAMYWYRQDPGQGLRLIYYSQIVNDFQKGDIAEGYSVSREKKESFPLTVTSAQKNPTAFYLCASSIPVANYGYTFGSGTRLTVV.

This CDR3 is CSVGVGGSETQYF. CDR3 DNA sequence: TGCAGCGTTGGGGTGGGGGGAAGTGAGACCCAGTACTTC. The rearrangement joins TRBV29-1 to TRBJ2-5, with D possibly being TRBD2 (6 bases). CDR3 length equals 13 residues. V was cut by 4 bases and J by 5 bases, with 14 bases left in between. Germline values: CDR1 SQVTM, CDR2 ANQGSEA. Full variable domain (missing parts from reference TRBV29-1 and TRBJ2-5): SAVISQKPSRDICQRGTSLTIQCQVDSQVTMMFWYRQQPGQSLTLIATANQGSEATYESGFVIDKFPISRPNLTFSTLTVSNMSPEDSSIYLCSVGVGGSETQYFGPGTRLLVL.

The J gene is TRBJ2-1, the V gene TRBV13, with TRBD2 identical over 12 bases. Germline V CDR1 and CDR2: PRHDT, FYEKMQ (reference sequence). This CDR3 is built from 18 residues. V lost 0 bases, J lost 2 bases, and 5 bases stayed unmatched. In DNA, the CDR3 is TGTGCCAGCAGCTTAGGAGCGACTAGCGGGGGCCCCTACAATGAGCAGTTCTTC. Protein sequence: CASSLGATSGGPYNEQFF.

The J gene is TRBJ2-3, the V gene TRBV7-9; TRBD1 aligns across 7 bases. This CDR3 has 14 residues. Germline trimming cut 4 bases from V and 6 bases from J; bases unmatched to any gene: 7. The germline V gene has CDR1 SEHNR and CDR2 FQNEAQ (reference sequence). In nucleotides, the CDR3 is TGTGCCAGCAGCTCGATTACAGGGGCGGATACGCAGTATTTT. Amino acid sequence: CASSSITGADTQYF.

This chain connects TRBV7-2 to TRBJ2-3, with 7 positions matching TRBD1. The CDR3 consists of 16 residues. The V gene's germline CDR1 is SGHTA and CDR2 FQGNSA. V gave up 3 bases and J gave up 2 bases; unmatched junction bases: 8. In nucleotides, the CDR3 is TGTGCCAGCAGCTTGCACGGACAGGCCTACACAGATACGCAGTATTTT. It yields the protein CASSLHGQAYTDTQYF.

The rearrangement uses TRBV23-1 and TRBJ1-1; D possibly corresponds to TRBD1 (5 bases). Being an ORF, TRBV23-1 has a function that is uncertain. V lost 2 bases and J 0 bases, leaving 22 bases between the germline ends. The CDR3 covers 19 residues. The CDR3 region is CASSQPNYRTRCMNTEAFF. For the CDR3, the DNA is TGCGCCAGCAGTCAACCGAACTATAGGACACGGTGCATGAACACTGAAGCTTTCTTT.

The chain links TRBV7-9 to TRBJ2-3; 7 bases match TRBD1. Germline trimming cut 1 base from V and 3 bases from J; bases unmatched to any gene: 4. This CDR3 has 15 amino acids. The germline gives CDR1 SEHNR, CDR2 FQNEAQ (reference sequence). In DNA form, the CDR3 reads TGTGCCAGCAGCTTAGTGTCGGGACAGACAGATACGCAGTATTTT. Protein sequence: CASSLVSGQTDTQYF.

This clonotype showed up just once. The V call is TRBV13, the J call TRBJ2-7; no reliable D call. With 0 bases removed from V and 0 bases from J, the gap between germline ends came to 6 bases. Germline V gene sequence: CDR1 PRHDT, CDR2 FYEKMQ (reference sequence). The CDR3 runs to 14 residues. The CDR3 DNA reads as TGTGCCAGCAGCTTAGGGGTCCTCTCCTACGAGCAGTACTTC. Protein product: CASSLGVLSYEQYF.

This clonotype has only a few counts. This chain uses TRBV28 with TRBJ2-7, with a weak D call TRBD2 (5 bases). CDR1 MDHEN and CDR2 SYDVKM come from the germline V gene. Trimming removed 6 bases from V and 3 bases from J, with 15 bases in between. The CDR3 runs 14 residues. The DNA of the CDR3 is TGTGCCAGCAGCCAAACCGGGAATAACTACGAGCAGTACGTC. Protein product: CASSQTGNNYEQYV.

This clonotype was seen repeatedly, ten times or more. V gene TRBV5-6 combines with J gene TRBJ1-2, with 12 bases identical to TRBD1. CDR1 is SGHDT and CDR2 is YYEEEE in the germline V gene. V trimming: 4 bases; J trimming: 2 bases; junction bases outside the gene matches: 6. The CDR3 contains 16 residues. The DNA for the CDR3 is TGTGCCAGCAGCCCAGGGACAGGGGGCCTGAACTATGGCTACACCTTC. This translates into CASSPGTGGLNYGYTF.

V gene TRBV12-3 or TRBV12-4 combines with J gene TRBJ1-1; 7 positions agree with TRBD1. The CDR3 runs to 12 residues. Losses at the gene ends were 7 bases for V and 7 bases for J; bases not matched to a gene: 6. CDR3 protein: CASTLQGIEAFF. In nucleotides, the CDR3 is TGTGCCAGCACCCTACAGGGGATTGAAGCTTTCTTT.

This clonotype was observed many times. DNA for the CDR3: TGTGCCAGCAGTCCCGGAATTCCCACTGAAGCTTTCTTT. Protein product: CASSPGIPTEAFF. This chain joins TRBV6-2 or TRBV6-3 and TRBJ1-1; D unclear. The CDR3 spans 13 residues. Germline CDR1 and CDR2: MNHEY and SVGEGT. V was clipped by 5 bases and J by 4 bases, with 11 bases between them.

The J gene is TRBJ2-5, the V gene TRBV27, with a possible D match to TRBD1 (6 bases). In germline, CDR1 is MNHEY, CDR2 SMNVEV (reference sequence). Trimming shortened V by 5 bases and J by 5 bases, and 18 bases separated the two germline ends. The CDR3 runs 15 residues. CDR3 coding DNA: TGTGCCAGCAGTCCCGTAGACAGGAACTCGGAGACCCAGTACTTC. It translates to CASSPVDRNSETQYF.

This chain connects TRBV12-3 or TRBV12-4 to TRBJ2-1; D tentatively fits TRBD1 or TRBD2 (7 bases each). Deletions cut 4 bases from V and 10 bases from J, with 20 bases between. The CDR3 runs to 15 residues. CDR3 region: CASSSGGGGLGEQFF. Written as DNA, the CDR3 is TGTGCCAGCAGTTCGGGAGGAGGGGGCCTCGGGGAGCAGTTCTTC.